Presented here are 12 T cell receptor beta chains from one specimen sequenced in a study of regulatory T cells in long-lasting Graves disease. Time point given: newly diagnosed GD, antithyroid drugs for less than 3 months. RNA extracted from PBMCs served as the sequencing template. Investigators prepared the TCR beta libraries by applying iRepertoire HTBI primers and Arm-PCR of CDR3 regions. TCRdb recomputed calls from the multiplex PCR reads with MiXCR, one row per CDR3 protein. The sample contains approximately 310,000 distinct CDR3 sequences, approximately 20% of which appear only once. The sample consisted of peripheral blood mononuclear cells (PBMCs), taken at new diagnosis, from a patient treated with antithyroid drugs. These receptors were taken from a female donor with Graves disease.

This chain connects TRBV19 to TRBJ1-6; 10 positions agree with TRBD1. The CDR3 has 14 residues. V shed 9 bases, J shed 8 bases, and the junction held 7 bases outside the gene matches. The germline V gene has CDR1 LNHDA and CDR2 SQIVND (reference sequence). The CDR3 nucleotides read TGTGCCAGAGAATCGGGACAGGGGTATTCACCCCTCCACTTT. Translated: CARESGQGYSPLHF.

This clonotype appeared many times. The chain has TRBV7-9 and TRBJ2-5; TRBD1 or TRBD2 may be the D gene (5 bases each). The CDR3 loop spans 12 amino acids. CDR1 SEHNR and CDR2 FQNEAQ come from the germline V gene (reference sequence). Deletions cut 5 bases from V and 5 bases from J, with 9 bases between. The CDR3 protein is CASSLREETQYF. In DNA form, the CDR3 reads TGTGCCAGCAGCCTCAGGGAGGAGACCCAGTACTTC.

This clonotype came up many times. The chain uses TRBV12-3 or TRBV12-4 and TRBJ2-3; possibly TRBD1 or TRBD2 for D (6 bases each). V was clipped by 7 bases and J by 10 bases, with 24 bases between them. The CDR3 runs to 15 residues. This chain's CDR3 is CASTPSEGGGYAQYF. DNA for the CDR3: TGTGCCAGCACACCCTCCGAGGGGGGCGGCTATGCGCAGTATTTT.

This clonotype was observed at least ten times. In nucleotides, the CDR3 is TGTGCCAGCAGTTTGTCTAGCGGGAGTGGAAACGAGCAGTACTTC. Protein sequence: CASSLSSGSGNEQYF. The chain combines TRBV28 with TRBJ2-7; TRBD2 matches at 10 bases. Germline CDR1 MDHEN, CDR2 SYDVKM. The CDR3 loop spans 15 amino acids. V lost 3 bases to trimming and J lost 5 bases; unmatched junction nucleotides: 7.

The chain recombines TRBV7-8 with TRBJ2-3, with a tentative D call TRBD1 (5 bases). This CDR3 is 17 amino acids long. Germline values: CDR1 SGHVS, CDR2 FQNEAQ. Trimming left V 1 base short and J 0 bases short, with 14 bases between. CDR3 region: CASSLGWGGASTDTQYF. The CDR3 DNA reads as TGTGCCAGCAGCTTAGGGTGGGGCGGTGCTAGCACAGATACGCAGTATTTT.

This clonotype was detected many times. Written as DNA, the CDR3 is TGTGCCAGCAGCAGTAATAGCGGGAGGACCCATACGCAGTATTTT. Its translation: CASSSNSGRTHTQYF. The chain has TRBV11-3 and TRBJ2-3, with 10 bases matching TRBD2. Germline V CDR1 and CDR2: SGHNT, YENEEA. The CDR3 has 15 amino acids. J lost 7 bases, V lost 5 bases, and 9 bases had no gene match.

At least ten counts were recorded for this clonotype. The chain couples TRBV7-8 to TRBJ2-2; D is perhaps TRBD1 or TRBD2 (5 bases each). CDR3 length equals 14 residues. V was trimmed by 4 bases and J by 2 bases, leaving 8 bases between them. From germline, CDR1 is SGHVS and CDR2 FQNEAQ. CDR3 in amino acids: CASSYRDNTGELFF. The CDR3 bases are TGTGCCAGCAGCTACCGGGACAACACCGGGGAGCTGTTTTTT.

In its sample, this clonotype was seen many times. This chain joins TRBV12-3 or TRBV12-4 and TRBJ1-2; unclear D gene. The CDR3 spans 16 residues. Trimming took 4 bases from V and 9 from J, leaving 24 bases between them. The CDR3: CASSWARGGYNLSYTF. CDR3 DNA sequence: TGTGCCAGCAGTTGGGCCAGAGGAGGGTATAATTTGAGCTACACCTTC.

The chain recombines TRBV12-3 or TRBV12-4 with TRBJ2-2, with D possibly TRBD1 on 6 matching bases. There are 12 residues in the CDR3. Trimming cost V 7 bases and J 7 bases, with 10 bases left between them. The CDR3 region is CASNRDGGELFF. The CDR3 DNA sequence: TGTGCCAGCAACAGGGATGGCGGGGAGCTGTTTTTT.

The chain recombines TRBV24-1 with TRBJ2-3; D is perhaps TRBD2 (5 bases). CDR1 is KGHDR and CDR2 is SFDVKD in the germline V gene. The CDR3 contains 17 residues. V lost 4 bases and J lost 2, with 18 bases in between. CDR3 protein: CATSDPSTTPNTDTQYF. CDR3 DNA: TGTGCCACCAGTGACCCTTCGACTACGCCGAACACAGATACGCAGTATTTT.

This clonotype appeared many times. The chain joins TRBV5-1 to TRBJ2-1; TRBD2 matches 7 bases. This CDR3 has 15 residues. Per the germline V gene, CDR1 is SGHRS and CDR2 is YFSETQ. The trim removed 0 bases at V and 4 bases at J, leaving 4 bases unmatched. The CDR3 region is CASSLARREYNEQFF. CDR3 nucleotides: TGCGCCAGCAGCTTGGCCAGGCGGGAGTACAATGAGCAGTTCTTC. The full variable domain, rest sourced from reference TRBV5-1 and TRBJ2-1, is KAGVTQTPRYLIKTRGQQVTLSCSPISGHRSVSWYQQTPGQGLQFLFEYFSETQRNKGNFPGRFSGRQFSNSRSEMNVSTLELGDSALYLCASSLARREYNEQFFGPGTRLTVL.

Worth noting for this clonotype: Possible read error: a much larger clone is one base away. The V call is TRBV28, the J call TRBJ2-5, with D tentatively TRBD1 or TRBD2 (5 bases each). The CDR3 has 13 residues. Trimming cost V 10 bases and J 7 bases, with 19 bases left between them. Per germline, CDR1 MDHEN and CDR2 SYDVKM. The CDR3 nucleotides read TGTGCCACCTCCGGGACGACCCGAGGGACCCAGTACTTC. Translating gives CATSGTTRGTQYF.